These 8 T cell receptor beta chains came from one sample sequenced in a study of T cells in Graves' hyperthyroidism and ophthalmopathy (dated by TCRdb to the late 2010s). Library prep was done by multiplex PCR. Sequencing was carried out with an Illumina HiSeq 2000. TCR beta CDR3 regions were amplified from RNA transcripts. The TCR CDR3 was subjected to a first round of RT-PCR using the HTBI primer set and the Qiagen OneStep RT-PCR kit. TCRdb passed the public sequencing reads through fastp at Q25 and MiXCR, retaining productive beta sequences. Under each unique CDR3 protein, matching rows form one entry showing the most common genes and DNA. This sample lists more than 550,000 distinct CDR3 sequences; 45% were detected once. The ten largest clones add up to roughly 7.2% of the sample. The sample comprised peripheral blood or thyroid tissue (not recorded which). The receptors come from an adult man with Graves' disease, either hyperthyroidism or ophthalmopathy (not recorded which).

The gene calls are TRBV20-1 and TRBJ2-5; D is possibly TRBD1 or TRBD2 (5 bases each). CDR1 and CDR2 from the germline V gene are DFQATT and SNEGSKA (reference sequence). V dropped 3 bases and J dropped 2 bases, with 13 bases sitting between them. The CDR3 length is 14 residues. The CDR3 protein is CSASQGEVQETQYF. The CDR3 bases are TGCAGTGCTAGCCAGGGAGAGGTTCAAGAGACCCAGTACTTC.

The CDR3 here is CASSNTGVKFSGTQNTEAFF. The CDR3 DNA reads TGCGCCAGCAGTAATACAGGGGTCAAATTCTCCGGGACTCAGAACACTGAAGCTTTCTTT. The chain employs TRBV10-1 and TRBJ1-1; TRBD1 matches 7 bases. V was clipped by 5 bases and J by 1 base; unmatched bases: 22. The CDR3 has 20 amino acids. Germline V gene lookup returns CDR1 WNHNN and CDR2 SYGVQD (reference sequence).

CDR3 sequence: CASSLNREVTEAFF. In DNA form, the CDR3 reads TGTGCCAGCAGCTTAAACAGGGAGGTCACTGAAGCTTTCTTT. V gene TRBV7-9 combines with J gene TRBJ1-1, with D tentatively TRBD1 (6 bases). The V end was cut by 2 bases, the J end by 4 bases, with 11 bases between. Germline V gene sequence: CDR1 SEHNR, CDR2 FQNEAQ (reference sequence). This CDR3 comprises 14 residues.

V is TRBV9 and J is TRBJ1-2; 7 nucleotides match TRBD1. The CDR3 consists of 16 residues. Trimming removed 0 bases from V and 2 bases from J; junction bases left unmatched: 7. Germline CDR1 is SGDLS and CDR2 is YYNGEE. In DNA form, the CDR3 reads TGTGCCAGCAGCGTAGCAATGGACAGGCCAAACTATGGCTACACCTTC. This translates into CASSVAMDRPNYGYTF.

The J gene is TRBJ2-2, the V gene TRBV7-9; 14 nucleotides agree with TRBD2. Trimming took 5 bases from V and 4 from J; bases not matched to a gene: 9. CDR3 length equals 18 residues. Germline values: CDR1 SEHNR, CDR2 FQNEAQ (reference sequence). CDR3 nucleotides: TGTGCCAGCAGCCCAGGACTAGCGGGAGGATGGGGCACCGGGGAGCTGTTTTTT. Residues: CASSPGLAGGWGTGELFF.

This clonotype was seen a few times. The chain is built from TRBV5-1 and TRBJ1-2, with TRBD1 identical over 9 bases. This CDR3 is built from 15 residues. Trimming at V came to 4 bases and at J to 7 bases, leaving 11 bases not matched to a gene. Germline CDR1 SGHRS, CDR2 YFSETQ. Here the CDR3 DNA reads TGCGCCAGCAGCCCCACCTCAGGGACAGGGCTTGGCTACACCTTC. This encodes CASSPTSGTGLGYTF.

The gene calls are TRBV29-1 and TRBJ1-1, with D unclear. Trimming cost V 7 bases and J 3 bases, with 3 bases left between them. CDR1 and CDR2 from the germline V gene are SQVTM and ANQGSEA. CDR3 length: 9 residues. CDR3 in amino acids: CSGDTEAFF. CDR3 nucleotide sequence: TGCAGCGGAGACACTGAAGCTTTCTTT.

The gene calls are TRBV29-1 and TRBJ2-7; TRBD1 might be the D (7 bases). Deletions cut 2 bases from V and 0 bases from J, with 14 bases between. CDR3 length: 15 amino acids. CDR1 SQVTM and CDR2 ANQGSEA come from the germline V gene. Written as DNA, the CDR3 is TGCAGCGTTGAATTCCCAGGGGGGAGCTCCTACGAGCAGTACTTC. Protein product: CSVEFPGGSSYEQYF.